A selection of T cell receptor beta chains follows, all from one sample in a study of T cells after posttransplantation cyclophosphamide. Generated by immunoSEQ multiplex PCR, the TCRdb table keeps only in-frame clones and is missing some. The sample lists around 3,000 clones, around 78% occurring once. The sequencing input was memory CD8+ T cells sorted from blood. Receptor source: a woman aged 55-75 years in good health, CMV-negative, and a related stem cell transplant donor. Each CDR3 is given with its conserved first and last residue. A D gene is named only where the DNA matches it firmly. The size entry is marked missing in some rows and otherwise reads once, few, many or a size class.

NA TRBJ2-5 13 NA TRBV5-5 CASCPGAQETQYF TGTGCCAGCTGTCCAGGCGCCCAAGAGACCCAGTACTTC
NA TRBJ1-5 17 NA TRBV5-3 CARSRGGRSSLNQPQHF TGTGCCAGAAGCCGGGGGGGGAGGAGTAGCCTGAATCAGCCCCAGCATTTT
NA TRBJ1-2 15 NA TRBV4-3 CASSQAFAGAEGYTF TGCGCCAGCAGCCAAGCTTTTGCGGGGGCGGAGGGCTACACCTTC
NA TRBJ1-2 13 NA TRBV5-1 CASSLSGADGYTF TGCGCCAGCAGCTTGTCGGGAGCTGATGGCTACACCTTC
NA TRBJ2-1 13 NA TRBV13 CASSLSDSLQQFF TGTGCCAGCAGCTTGTCGGACTCGTTACAGCAGTTCTTC
NA TRBJ1-5 15 NA TRBV5-4 CASSSRVNSNQPQHF TGTGCCAGCAGCTCCAGGGTAAATAGCAATCAGCCCCAGCATTTT
few TRBJ2-5 16 NA TRBV7-9 CASSLIGGTLQETQYF TGTGCCAGCAGCTTAATAGGGGGAACCCTCCAAGAGACCCAGTACTTC
NA TRBJ2-5 15 TRBD1 TRBV5-1 CASSLSPGGPETQYF TGCGCCAGCAGCCTCTCTCCAGGGGGACCGGAGACCCAGTACTTC
NA TRBJ1-1 15 NA TRBV19 CASSTRTSGNTEAFF TGTGCCAGTAGTACAAGAACCTCAGGGAACACTGAAGCTTTCTTT
NA TRBJ2-2 13 NA TRBV9 CASSVEGGGELFF TGTGCCAGCAGCGTAGAAGGGGGAGGGGAGCTGTTTTTT
NA TRBJ2-1 12 NA TRBV2 CASSDSYNEQFF TGTGCCAGCAGTGACAGTTACAATGAGCAGTTCTTC
NA TRBJ2-5 13 NA TRBV7-9 CASSRTGDPTQYF TGTGCCAGCAGCCGGACGGGGGACCCGACCCAGTACTTC
NA TRBJ1-1 15 NA TRBV11-1 CASSPLVGGDTEAFF TGTGCCAGCAGCCCGCTTGTGGGGGGTGACACTGAAGCTTTCTTT
NA TRBJ1-6 16 NA TRBV7-8 CASSPGRAANNSPLHF TGTGCCAGCAGCCCAGGCAGGGCGGCGAATAATTCCCCCCTCCACTTT
NA TRBJ2-7 16 TRBD1 TRBV28 CASSLTGRGYSYEQYF TGTGCCAGCAGTTTAACAGGCAGGGGGTACTCCTACGAGCAGTACTTC
NA TRBJ2-2 14 TRBD1 TRBV19 CASSKDRVTGELFF TGTGCCAGTAGTAAGGACAGGGTCACCGGGGAGCTGTTTTTT
NA TRBJ2-5 16 TRBD2 TRBV4-1 CASSQGASGFGETQYF TGCGCCAGCAGCCAAGGAGCTAGCGGGTTCGGGGAGACCCAGTACTTC
NA TRBJ2-2 16 TRBD2 TRBV19 CASSASGGAWTGELFF TGTGCCAGTAGTGCTAGCGGGGGGGCCTGGACCGGGGAGCTGTTTTTT
NA TRBJ2-3 14 TRBD2 TRBV7-7 CASSTGLAGDTQYF TGTGCCAGCAGCACAGGACTAGCGGGGGATACGCAGTATTTT
NA TRBJ2-2 17 TRBD2 TRBV5-4 CASSLSSGGTNTGELFF TGTGCCAGCAGCTTGAGTAGCGGGGGAACGAACACCGGGGAGCTGTTTTTT
NA TRBJ1-5 15 NA TRBV27 CASSLGLYSNQPQHF TGTGCCAGCAGTTTGGGCCTGTATAGCAATCAGCCCCAGCATTTT
once TRBJ1-4 14 TRBD1 TRBV13 CASSVRQGVEKLFF TGTGCCAGCAGCGTACGACAGGGGGTTGAAAAACTGTTTTTT